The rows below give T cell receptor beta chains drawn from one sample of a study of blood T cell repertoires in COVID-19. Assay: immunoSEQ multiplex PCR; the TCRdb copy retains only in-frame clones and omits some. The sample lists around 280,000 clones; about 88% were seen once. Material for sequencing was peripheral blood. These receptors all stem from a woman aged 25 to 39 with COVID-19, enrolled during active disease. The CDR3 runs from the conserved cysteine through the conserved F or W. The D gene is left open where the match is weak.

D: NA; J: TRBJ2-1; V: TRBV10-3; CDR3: CAISVLGSGAYNEQFF
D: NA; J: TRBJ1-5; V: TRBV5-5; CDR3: CASSLGPGQPQHF
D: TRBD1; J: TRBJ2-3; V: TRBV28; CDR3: CASSPSVGTGTDTQYF
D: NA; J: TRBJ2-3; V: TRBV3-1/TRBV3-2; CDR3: CASSQGPSSADTQYF
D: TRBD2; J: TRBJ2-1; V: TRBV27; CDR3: CASSLSREFYNEQFF
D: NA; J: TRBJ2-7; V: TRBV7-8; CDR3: CASSLRPLARSYEQYF
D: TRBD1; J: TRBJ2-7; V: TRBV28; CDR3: CASSSTTGGKDEQYF
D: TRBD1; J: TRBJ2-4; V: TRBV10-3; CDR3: CAISGTGVAKNIQYF
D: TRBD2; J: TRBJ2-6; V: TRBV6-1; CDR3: CASSELAGGANVLTF
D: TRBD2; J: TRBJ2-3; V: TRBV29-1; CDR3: CSHSGTRIGSVTDTQYF
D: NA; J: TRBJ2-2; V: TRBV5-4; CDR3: CASGLVGGELFF
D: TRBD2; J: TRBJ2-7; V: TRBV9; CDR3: CASSRSGLAGDEQYF
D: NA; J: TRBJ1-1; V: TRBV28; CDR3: CASSFITNTEAFF
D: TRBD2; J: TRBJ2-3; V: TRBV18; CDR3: CASSPLREVDTQYF
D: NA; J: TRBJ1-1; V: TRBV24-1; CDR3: CATSIGRFAEAFF
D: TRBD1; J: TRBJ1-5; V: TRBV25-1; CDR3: CASSELPRDRVSNQPQHF
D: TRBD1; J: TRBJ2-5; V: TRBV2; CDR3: CASNDRGFQETQYF
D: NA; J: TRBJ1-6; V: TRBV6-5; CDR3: CASSPWSSYNSPLHF
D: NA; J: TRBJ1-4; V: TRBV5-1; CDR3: CASSLGPESLNEKLFF
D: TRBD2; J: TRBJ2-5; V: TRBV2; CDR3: CASSDILATKTQYF
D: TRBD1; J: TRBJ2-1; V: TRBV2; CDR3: CASSERTGGNEQFF
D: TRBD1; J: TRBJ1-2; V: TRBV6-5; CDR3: CASSPLTGAAGYTF
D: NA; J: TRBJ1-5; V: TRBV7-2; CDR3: CASSLIYQGDQPQHF
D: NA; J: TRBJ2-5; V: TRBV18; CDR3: CASSQAAVGGPQETQYF
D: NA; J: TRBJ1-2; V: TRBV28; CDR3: CASRLGGSEGYTF
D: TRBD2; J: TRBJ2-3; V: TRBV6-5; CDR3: CASSLSGTSGKDTQYF
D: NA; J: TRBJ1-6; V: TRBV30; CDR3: CAWSASRGGNSPLHF
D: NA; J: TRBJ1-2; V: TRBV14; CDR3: CASSQAQFNYGYTF
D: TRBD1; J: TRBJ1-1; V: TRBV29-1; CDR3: CSAGQGAGTEAFF
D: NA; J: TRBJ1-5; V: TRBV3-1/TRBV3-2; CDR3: CASSQGTRHTQPQHF